This passage covers 23 T cell receptor beta chains from one sample sequenced in a study of cytomegalovirus exposure and HLA in healthy donors. PCR employed 60 Vbeta and 13 Jbeta primers. The protocol was immunoSEQ multiplex PCR, while the TCRdb copy is restricted to in-frame clones and leaves out a portion. The sample records more than 85,000 clones, 60% to 80% being singletons. The material sequenced was PBMCs. Every receptor here comes from a female donor in good health and CMV-seronegative.

In its sample, this clone was seen a few times. The chain recombines TRBV7-9 with TRBJ1-1, with D perhaps matching TRBD1 (6 bases). Germline V gene data show CDR1 as SEHNR and CDR2 as FQNEAQ (reference sequence). With 2 bases removed from V and 6 bases from J, the gap between germline ends came to 16 bases. This CDR3 contains 15 residues. For the CDR3, the DNA is TGTGCCAGCAGCTTATCCGGACAGCCATGGGCTGAAGCTTTCTTT. Translating it yields CASSLSGQPWAEAFF. The whole variable domain, filled in from reference TRBV7-9 and TRBJ1-1, reads DTGVSQNPRHKITKRGQNVTFRCDPISEHNRLYWYRQTLGQGPEFLTYFQNEAQLEKSRLLSDRFSAERPKGSFSTLEIQRTEQGDSAMYLCASSLSGQPWAEAFFGQGTRLTVV.

The chain links TRBV6-6 to TRBJ1-6; tentative D call: TRBD1 (5 bases). V dropped 5 bases and J dropped 10 bases, with 15 bases sitting between them. This CDR3 spans 14 amino acids. From germline, CDR1 is MNHNY and CDR2 SVGAGI (reference sequence). For the CDR3, the DNA is TGTGCCAGCAGTGAGAGGGACTTTAGCTCACCCCTCCACTTT. It translates to CASSERDFSSPLHF.

The chain couples TRBV2 to TRBJ2-5; the match to TRBD2 covers 8 bases. The CDR3 sequence is 13 residues long. The germline gives CDR1 SNHLY, CDR2 FYNNEI. Trimming removed 6 bases from V and 2 bases from J; junction bases left unmatched: 2. In DNA, the CDR3 is TGTGCCAGCAGGGGACTAGTTCAAGAGACCCAGTACTTC. Its protein is CASRGLVQETQYF. The variable domain in full, with the rest retrieved from reference TRBV2 and TRBJ2-5, is EPEVTQTPSHQVTQMGQEVILRCVPISNHLYFYWYRQILGQKVEFLVSFYNNEISEKSEIFDDQFSVERPDGSNFTLKIRSTKLEDSAMYFCASRGLVQETQYFGPGTRLLVL.

The rearrangement joins TRBV18 to TRBJ2-5, with TRBD2 as a possible D gene (6 bases). Germline lookup yields CDR1 KGHSH and CDR2 LQKENI. The CDR3 sequence is 15 residues long. V was pared by 3 bases and J by 1 base, with 12 bases between. CDR3 protein: CASSPLPGVQETQYF. The CDR3 DNA reads as TGTGCCAGCTCACCGTTACCGGGAGTCCAAGAGACCCAGTACTTC.

This chain links TRBV5-1 with TRBJ1-2, with TRBD1 as a possible D gene (6 bases). With 2 bases removed from V and 5 bases from J, the gap between germline ends came to 19 bases. Germline V gene lookup returns CDR1 SGHRS and CDR2 YFSETQ. This CDR3 contains 16 residues. The CDR3 here is CASSFDPTGGLYGYTF. The CDR3 DNA follows: TGCGCCAGCAGCTTTGATCCGACAGGCGGCCTTTATGGCTACACCTTC.

V and J are TRBV7-9 and TRBJ1-3; D gene unclear. CDR1 and CDR2 (germline): SEHNR, FQNEAQ (reference sequence). CDR3 length: 17 amino acids. V lost 3 bases and J lost 8, with 23 bases in between. CDR3 coding DNA: TGTGCCAGCAGCTTCGGCTTTGGACTGAGTTTTTCTGACACCATATATTTT. Translated: CASSFGFGLSFSDTIYF.

V gene TRBV27 combines with J gene TRBJ2-7, with a tentative D call TRBD1 (6 bases). CDR3 length equals 13 residues. Germline V CDR1 and CDR2: MNHEY, SMNVEV (reference sequence). The V and J ends lost 8 bases and 3 bases respectively, with 14 bases between them. CDR3 amino acids: CASWGQPLYEQYF. CDR3 coding DNA: TGTGCCAGCTGGGGACAACCACTCTACGAGCAGTACTTC.

The sample holds a few counts of this clone. This chain links TRBV5-4 with TRBJ2-1, with 7 nucleotides matching TRBD2. Germline V gene data show CDR1 as SGHNT and CDR2 as YYREEE (reference sequence). The CDR3 runs to 16 residues. V trimming: 0 bases; J trimming: 5 bases; junction bases outside the gene matches: 8. The CDR3 loop is CASSLALGRAHNEQFF. The CDR3 region has the DNA TGTGCCAGCAGCTTGGCCCTGGGGAGGGCCCACAATGAGCAGTTCTTC.

The chain recombines TRBV9 with TRBJ2-5; D gene unclear. The J call is uncertain, as TRBJ2-7 better fits the DNA end. The CDR3 is 14 residues long. Germline V CDR1 and CDR2: SGDLS, YYNGEE. CDR3 DNA sequence: TGTGCCAGCAGCGTAGGCGCCCATTCCTACGAGCAGTACTTC. Its translation is CASSVGAHSYEQYF.

This chain uses TRBV13 with TRBJ2-7; 9 nucleotides match TRBD1. The germline CDR1 and CDR2 sequences are PRHDT and FYEKMQ (reference sequence). The trim removed 9 bases at V and 0 bases at J, leaving 6 bases unmatched. The CDR3 sequence is 14 residues long. CDR3 sequence: CASTGQGSSYEQYF. CDR3 nucleotides: TGTGCCAGTACCGGACAGGGGAGCTCCTACGAGCAGTACTTC.

The chain joins TRBV7-9 to TRBJ1-1, with D unclear. Trimming removed 11 bases from V and 0 bases from J, with 13 bases in between. The length of the CDR3 is 13 residues. Germline loops: CDR1 SEHNR, CDR2 FQNEAQ (reference sequence). CDR3 DNA sequence: TGTGCCGGTCAACAGCAACTGAACACTGAAGCTTTCTTT. Translating it yields CAGQQQLNTEAFF.

The CDR3 reads CASSRSGEQFF. The CDR3 nucleotides are TGTGCCAGCAGCAGGAGCGGGGAGCAGTTCTTC. The chain combines TRBV7-2 with TRBJ2-1; D is possibly TRBD2 (6 bases). Looked up from germline, CDR1 is SGHTA and CDR2 is FQGNSA. The V end was cut by 5 bases, the J end by 10 bases, with 9 bases between. The CDR3 has 11 amino acids.

The chain uses TRBV7-9 and TRBJ1-4, with D unclear. V gave up 2 bases and J gave up 1 base, with 11 bases separating them. CDR3 length: 16 amino acids. Germline CDR1 SEHNR, CDR2 FQNEAQ (reference sequence). The CDR3 is CASSLRASGTNEKLFF. CDR3 bases: TGTGCCAGCAGCTTACGGGCCAGCGGAACTAATGAAAAACTGTTTTTT.

In this sample, this clone turned up once. This chain connects TRBV25-1 to TRBJ2-5; 10 nucleotides agree with TRBD1. The germline V gene has CDR1 MGHDK and CDR2 SYGVNS. J was trimmed by 5 bases and V by 3 bases; bases with no gene match: 3. The CDR3 is 14 residues long. CDR3 bases: TGTGCCAGCAGTGAGACAGGGGGCGGGGAGACCCAGTACTTC. The encoded protein is CASSETGGGETQYF.

The sample holds one count of this clone. J is TRBJ2-7 and V is TRBV9; 7 positions match TRBD1. The CDR3 contains 14 residues. Germline-derived CDR1 and CDR2 are SGDLS and YYNGEE. Unmatched junction bases numbered 9, after V lost 3 bases and J lost 6 bases. CDR3 in amino acids: CASSGQGSVGEQYF. The DNA for the CDR3 is TGTGCCAGCAGCGGACAGGGTTCAGTGGGCGAGCAGTACTTC.

The chain employs TRBV11-3 and TRBJ2-1, with D possibly matching TRBD1 (6 bases). The ends were cut back, 1 base at V and 3 bases at J, with 13 bases in the middle. This CDR3 region has 16 residues. The germline V gene encodes CDR1 SGHNT and CDR2 YENEEA. CDR3 sequence (DNA): TGTGCCAGCAGCTTAGGTGTCCAGGGGATCTACAATGAGCAGTTCTTC. Residues: CASSLGVQGIYNEQFF. Full variable domain (remainder filled in from reference TRBV11-3 and TRBJ2-1): EAGVVQSPRYKIIEKKQPVAFWCNPISGHNTLYWYLQNLGQGPELLIRYENEEAVDDSQLPKDRFSAERLKGVDSTLKIQPAELGDSAVYLCASSLGVQGIYNEQFFGPGTRLTVL.

V gene TRBV9 combines with J gene TRBJ2-3, with TRBD2 matching over 10 bases. Germline V gene sequence: CDR1 SGDLS, CDR2 YYNGEE. This CDR3 has 16 residues. After removal of 0 bases from V and 4 bases from J, the junction contained 5 bases not matched to a gene. CDR3 sequence: CASSVAASGSPDTQYF. The CDR3 DNA follows: TGTGCCAGCAGCGTAGCGGCTAGCGGGAGCCCAGATACGCAGTATTTT.

The rearrangement links TRBV11-2 to TRBJ2-1, with a tentative D call TRBD2 (5 bases). There are 13 residues in the CDR3. The ends were cut back, 7 bases at V and 7 bases at J, with 14 bases in the middle. Germline-derived CDR1 and CDR2 are SGHAT and FQNNGV. CDR3 loop: CASIKSRDNEQFF. DNA of the CDR3: TGTGCCAGCATCAAATCGAGGGATAATGAGCAGTTCTTC.

This clone has just a few counts. The chain couples TRBV6-6 to TRBJ1-2; 8 nucleotides match TRBD1. CDR3 length: 16 residues. Germline-derived CDR1 and CDR2 are MNHNY and SVGAGI (reference sequence). With 0 bases clipped from V and 3 bases from J, the junction kept 6 bases outside the gene matches. CDR3 protein: CASSYSNRGADYGYTF. As DNA, the CDR3 is TGTGCCAGCAGTTACTCGAACAGGGGGGCGGACTATGGCTACACCTTC.

The chain has TRBV18 and TRBJ2-7; the D gene is possibly TRBD2 (6 bases). The length of the CDR3 is 15 residues. V lost 4 bases, J lost 4 bases, and 17 bases lay in between. Per germline, CDR1 KGHSH and CDR2 LQKENI. This CDR3 reads CASSRDGGRWYEQYF. Written as DNA, the CDR3 is TGTGCCAGCTCACGGGATGGGGGGAGATGGTACGAGCAGTACTTC.

The rearrangement joins TRBV5-1 to TRBJ1-1, with 8 bases that match TRBD1. Germline CDR1 and CDR2: SGHRS and YFSETQ. CDR3 length: 14 amino acids. Unmatched junction bases numbered 4, after V lost 0 bases and J lost 6 bases. CDR3 residues: CASSLGGRGPEAFF. CDR3 in DNA: TGCGCCAGCAGCTTGGGGGGCAGGGGGCCTGAAGCTTTCTTT.

J is TRBJ2-6 and V is TRBV6-4; a possible D gene is TRBD1 (5 bases). Germline V gene data show CDR1 as MRHNA and CDR2 as SNTAGT. The germline V and J ends were trimmed by 3 bases and 0 bases, with 15 bases remaining between them. The CDR3 totals 18 residues. The CDR3 region has the DNA TGTGCCAGCAGTGAAGACCCGGCAGGGCCCTCTGGGGCCAACGTCCTGACTTTC. This gives the protein CASSEDPAGPSGANVLTF.

The genes are TRBV2 and TRBJ2-1, with 10 bases fitting TRBD2. The CDR3 loop spans 17 amino acids. The V and J ends lost 6 bases and 0 bases, in that order; junction bases with no gene match: 8. Germline assignment: CDR1 SNHLY and CDR2 FYNNEI. The CDR3 is CASRGTSATISYNEQFF. CDR3 coding DNA: TGTGCCAGCAGGGGGACTAGCGCTACAATCTCCTACAATGAGCAGTTCTTC.